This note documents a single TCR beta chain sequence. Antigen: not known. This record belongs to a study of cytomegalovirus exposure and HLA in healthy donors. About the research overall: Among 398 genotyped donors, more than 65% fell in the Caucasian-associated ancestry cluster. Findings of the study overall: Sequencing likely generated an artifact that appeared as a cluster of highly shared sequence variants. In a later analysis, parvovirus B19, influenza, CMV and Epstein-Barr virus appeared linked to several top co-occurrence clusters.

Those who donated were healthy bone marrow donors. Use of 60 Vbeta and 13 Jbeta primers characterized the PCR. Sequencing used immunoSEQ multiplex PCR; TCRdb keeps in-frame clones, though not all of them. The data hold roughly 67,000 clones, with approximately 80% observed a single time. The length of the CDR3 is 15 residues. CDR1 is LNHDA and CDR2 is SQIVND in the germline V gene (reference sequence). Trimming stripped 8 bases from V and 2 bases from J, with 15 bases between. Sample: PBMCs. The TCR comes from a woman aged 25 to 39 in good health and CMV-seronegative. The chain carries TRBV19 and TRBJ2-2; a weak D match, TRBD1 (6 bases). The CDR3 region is CASQPGQVNTGELFF. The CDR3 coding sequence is TGTGCCAGTCAACCGGGACAAGTTAACACCGGGGAGCTGTTTTTT.